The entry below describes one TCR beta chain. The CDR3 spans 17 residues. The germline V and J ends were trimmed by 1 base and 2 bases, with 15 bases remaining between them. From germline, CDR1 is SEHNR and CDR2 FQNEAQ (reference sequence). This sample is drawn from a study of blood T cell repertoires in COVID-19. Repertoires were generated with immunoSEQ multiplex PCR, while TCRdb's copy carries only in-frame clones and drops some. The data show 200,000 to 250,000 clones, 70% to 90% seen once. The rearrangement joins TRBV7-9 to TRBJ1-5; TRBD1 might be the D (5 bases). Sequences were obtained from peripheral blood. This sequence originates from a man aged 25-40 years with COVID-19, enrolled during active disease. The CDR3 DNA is TGTGCCAGCAGCTTAGGGGGGGTTCGCCCGGGCAATCAGCCCCAGCATTTT. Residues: CASSLGGVRPGNQPQHF.